The next 26 T cell receptor beta chains were all read from a single sample in a study of identical twins. One entry per CDR3 protein results from TCRdb running MiXCR on the 5' RACE reads. This sample has a few hundred thousand distinct CDR3 sequences, with roughly a quarter found just once. This sample was also put to use in a study of T cells expressing NK-cell markers.

Sequenced material: CD4+ T cells sorted from blood. The origin of the receptors is a woman aged 18-29 years in good health.

The CDR3 sequence is CSARPQATDTQYF. The CDR3 DNA reads as TGCAGTGCTAGACCTCAAGCCACAGATACGCAGTATTTT. The chain carries TRBV20-1 and TRBJ2-3, with D uncertain. Germline V gene lookup returns CDR1 DFQATT and CDR2 SNEGSKA (reference sequence). Deletions cut 2 bases from V and 2 bases from J, with 8 bases between. The length of the CDR3 is 13 residues.

V gene TRBV12-5 combines with J gene TRBJ1-1; D gene unclear. With 5 bases removed from V and 4 bases from J, the gap between germline ends came to 14 bases. The CDR3 runs 14 residues. Germline CDR1 reads LGHNT; CDR2 reads FRNRAP. The CDR3, as DNA: TGTGCTAGTGGTATAACTCAGACGGGCACTGAAGCTTTCTTT. This codes for CASGITQTGTEAFF.

This clonotype has only a few counts. The chain links TRBV12-3 or TRBV12-4 to TRBJ2-6; the D gene is possibly TRBD1 (6 bases). Trimming removed 6 bases at V and 1 base at J, with 13 bases between. This CDR3 contains 16 residues. This chain's CDR3 is CASRSNRESGANVLTF. The CDR3 DNA reads as TGTGCCAGCAGGTCAAACAGGGAATCTGGGGCCAACGTCCTGACTTTC.

This clonotype occurred a few times. The chain uses TRBV12-3 or TRBV12-4 and TRBJ2-7; no firm D call. The ends were cut back, 0 bases at V and 6 bases at J, with 12 bases in the middle. The CDR3 totals 14 residues. The CDR3 nucleotides read TGTGCCAGCAGTTTAGCGAGTGTTGTTTCCGAGCAGTACTTC. Translation: CASSLASVVSEQYF.

This clonotype was recorded a few times. The chain has TRBV12-3 or TRBV12-4 and TRBJ1-1, with D unresolved. The ends were cut back, 4 bases at V and 3 bases at J, with 12 bases in the middle. The CDR3 extends over 14 amino acids. CDR3 nucleotide sequence: TGTGCCAGCAGTTGGACCAATTCGGACACTGAAGCTTTCTTT. It translates to CASSWTNSDTEAFF.

In this sample, this clonotype turned up a few times. The V call is TRBV20-1, the J call TRBJ2-3; maybe TRBD2 (5 bases). V dropped 3 bases and J dropped 3 bases, with 10 bases sitting between them. CDR3 size: 13 residues. CDR1 is DFQATT, CDR2 SNEGSKA, per germline (reference sequence). The CDR3 loop is CSARGPGTDTQYF. The CDR3 nucleotides read TGCAGTGCTAGGGGCCCGGGAACAGATACGCAGTATTTT.

This clonotype was detected a few times. The chain is built from TRBV7-2 and TRBJ2-7, with TRBD2 matching 14 bases. Trimming at V came to 2 bases and at J to 6 bases, leaving 6 bases not matched to a gene. Germline V gene lookup returns CDR1 SGHTA and CDR2 FQGNSA. This CDR3 has 16 amino acids. As DNA, the CDR3 is TGTGCCAGCAGCTTATCGACTAGCGGGAGGGCCGGCGAGCAGTACTTC. Translation gives CASSLSTSGRAGEQYF. Variable domain in full (rest from reference TRBV7-2 and TRBJ2-7): GAGVSQSPSNKVTEKGKDVELRCDPISGHTALYWYRQSLGQGLEFLIYFQGNSAPDKSGLPSDRFSAERTGGSVSTLTIQRTQQEDSAVYLCASSLSTSGRAGEQYFGPGTRLTVT.

This chain's CDR3 is CASSSRTGGWGETQYF. CDR3 DNA: TGTGCCAGCAGTTCAAGGACAGGGGGATGGGGCGAGACCCAGTACTTC. This chain connects TRBV27 to TRBJ2-5, with 10 positions matching TRBD1. Germline CDR1 is MNHEY and CDR2 is SMNVEV (reference sequence). CDR3 length equals 16 residues. V gave up 4 bases and J gave up 5 bases; unmatched junction bases: 10.

The V and J genes are TRBV5-6 and TRBJ2-1; D unresolved. Deletions cut 0 bases from V and 9 bases from J, with 10 bases between. CDR1 is SGHDT, CDR2 YYEEEE, per germline. This CDR3 is built from 13 residues. The CDR3 DNA is TGTGCCAGCAGCTTGGGCCGGGTTAGTGAGCAGTTCTTC. It translates to CASSLGRVSEQFF.

The chain is built from TRBV7-8 and TRBJ1-1; D gene ambiguous. Deletions cut 8 bases from V and 3 bases from J, with 13 bases between. CDR3 length: 13 amino acids. Germline loops: CDR1 SGHVS, CDR2 FQNEAQ. CDR3 sequence (DNA): TGTGCCAGCTTTCGGGGATCGGACACTGAAGCTTTCTTT. Translating gives CASFRGSDTEAFF.

This chain links TRBV12-3 or TRBV12-4 with TRBJ2-4; D is undetermined. The CDR3 contains 12 residues. The ends were cut back, 3 bases at V and 7 bases at J, with 7 bases in the middle. The CDR3 sequence: CASSLTRNIQYF. CDR3 nucleotides: TGTGCCAGCAGTTTGACACGTAACATTCAGTACTTC.

This chain joins TRBV6-5 and TRBJ2-3; 7 positions agree with TRBD1. V lost 0 bases, J lost 2 bases, and 5 bases stayed unmatched. Germline-derived CDR1 and CDR2 are MNHEY and SVGAGI. The CDR3 length is 16 residues. The CDR3 DNA reads TGTGCCAGCAGTTACTCACTACAGGGGCACACAGATACGCAGTATTTT. Translating it yields CASSYSLQGHTDTQYF.

This clonotype turned up a few times. The chain links TRBV6-5 to TRBJ2-3, with D unclear. The V end lost 1 base, the J end lost 6 bases, and 11 bases lay between the germline ends. CDR1 is MNHEY, CDR2 SVGAGI, per germline. The CDR3 is made up of 14 amino acids. DNA for the CDR3: TGTGCCAGCAGTTACTGGGCCGGGTTGGATACGCAGTATTTT. Protein product: CASSYWAGLDTQYF.

This clonotype has only a few counts. This chain connects TRBV5-1 to TRBJ2-7; possibly TRBD1 for D (6 bases). V was trimmed by 0 bases and J by 5 bases, leaving 15 bases between them. The CDR3 is made up of 15 amino acids. In germline, CDR1 is SGHRS, CDR2 YFSETQ. CDR3 DNA: TGCGCCAGCAGCTTGGTATTGCAGGGGCAGCACGAGCAGTACTTC. Protein sequence: CASSLVLQGQHEQYF.

The rearrangement links TRBV9 to TRBJ2-1; no firm D call. CDR1 is SGDLS, CDR2 YYNGEE, per germline. Trimming removed 2 bases at V and 5 bases at J, with 11 bases between. The CDR3 contains 14 residues. The CDR3 protein is CASSVRPRDNEQFF. In DNA form, the CDR3 reads TGTGCCAGCAGCGTGAGGCCCAGAGACAATGAGCAGTTCTTC.

The gene calls are TRBV7-9 and TRBJ1-2, with TRBD1 matching over 8 bases. The trim removed 11 bases at V and 6 bases at J, leaving 5 bases unmatched. Per the germline V gene, CDR1 is SEHNR and CDR2 is FQNEAQ (reference sequence). The CDR3 is made up of 11 amino acids. CDR3 sequence (DNA): TGTGCCGCCGGACAGGGACATGGCTACACCTTC. Encoded protein: CAAGQGHGYTF. Full variable domain (remainder filled in from reference TRBV7-9 and TRBJ1-2): DTGVSQNPRHKITKRGQNVTFRCDPISEHNRLYWYRQTLGQGPEFLTYFQNEAQLEKSRLLSDRFSAERPKGSFSTLEIQRTEQGDSAMYLCAAGQGHGYTFGSGTRLTVV.

The chain combines TRBV10-3 with TRBJ2-2; D uncertain. Germline lookup yields CDR1 ENHRY and CDR2 SYGVKD. The CDR3 loop spans 14 amino acids. Trimming pared 6 bases from V and 0 bases from J, leaving 8 bases between. CDR3 sequence (DNA): TGTGCCATCAGATTAACCACGAACACCGGGGAGCTGTTTTTT. It codes for CAIRLTTNTGELFF.

This clonotype occurred a few times. The chain combines TRBV10-3 with TRBJ2-1, with 7 bases aligning to TRBD2. There are 15 residues in the CDR3. CDR1 and CDR2 from the germline V gene are ENHRY and SYGVKD. V lost 8 bases to trimming and J lost 5 bases; unmatched junction nucleotides: 12. CDR3 protein: CAIGEGRGWNNEQFF. As DNA, the CDR3 is TGTGCCATCGGGGAGGGGCGGGGCTGGAACAATGAGCAGTTCTTC.

This clonotype was seen a handful of times. The chain combines TRBV27 with TRBJ2-2; TRBD2 matches at 15 bases. Germline V gives CDR1 MNHEY, CDR2 SMNVEV (reference sequence). The CDR3 length is 20 residues. J gave up 0 bases and V 5 bases, and 10 bases lay outside the gene matches. CDR3 DNA: TGTGCCAGCAGTCCCGGACTAGCGGGAGGGTTATACCCGAACACCGGGGAGCTGTTTTTT. Residues: CASSPGLAGGLYPNTGELFF.

Only a few counts were recorded for this clonotype. The J gene is TRBJ2-7, the V gene TRBV7-9; D perhaps matches TRBD1 (6 bases). There are 15 residues in the CDR3. The germline gives CDR1 SEHNR, CDR2 FQNEAQ (reference sequence). Trimming cost V 2 bases and J 6 bases, with 17 bases left between them. CDR3 protein: CASSLTGTRGIEQYF. The CDR3 region has the DNA TGTGCCAGCAGCTTAACCGGGACAAGGGGGATCGAGCAGTACTTC.

This clonotype was counted between two and nine times. This sequence joins TRBV4-1 and TRBJ1-6; 9 positions match TRBD1. Trimming at V came to 0 bases and at J to 8 bases, leaving 2 bases not matched to a gene. This CDR3 has 15 residues. The germline CDR1 and CDR2 sequences are MGHRA and YSYEKL. CDR3 coding DNA: TGCGCCAGCAGCCAAGATGACAGGGGGTATTCACCCCTCCACTTT. Encoded protein: CASSQDDRGYSPLHF.

J is TRBJ2-7 and V is TRBV19, with D possibly TRBD1 on 6 matching bases. The CDR3 totals 13 residues. Germline V lookup: CDR1 LNHDA, CDR2 SQIVND (reference sequence). The V gene lost 3 bases and the J gene lost 5 bases, with 11 bases spanning the gap. CDR3 protein: CASSIGPGDEQYF. CDR3 in DNA: TGTGCCAGTAGTATCGGACCAGGGGACGAGCAGTACTTC.

CDR3: CASSHSGGNTGELFF. CDR3 nucleotide sequence: TGCGCCAGCAGCCATTCGGGGGGAAACACCGGGGAGCTGTTTTTT. J is TRBJ2-2 and V is TRBV4-1; 7 bases match TRBD2. Germline CDR1 is MGHRA and CDR2 is YSYEKL. After removal of 3 bases from V and 2 bases from J, the junction contained 3 bases not matched to a gene. The CDR3 loop spans 15 amino acids.

This clonotype has more than one count but fewer than ten. The conserved phenylalanine or tryptophan normally closing the CDR3 is absent here, so this likely arose from a read error. J is TRBJ2-1 and V is TRBV20-1; 12 nucleotides match TRBD2. Germline CDR1 is DFQATT and CDR2 is SNEGSKA (reference sequence). The trim removed 4 bases at V and 3 bases at J, leaving 7 bases unmatched. The CDR3 consists of 16 residues. CDR3 bases: TGCAGTGCTATCCCTAGCGGGGGGGCGCACTACAATGAGCAGTTCTTG. It encodes CSAIPSGGAHYNEQFL.

This clonotype came up once. The genes are TRBV20-1 and TRBJ2-1; D possibly corresponds to TRBD2 (6 bases). The V end lost 2 bases, the J end lost 7 bases, and 15 bases lay between the germline ends. Looked up from germline, CDR1 is DFQATT and CDR2 is SNEGSKA (reference sequence). CDR3 length: 14 residues. Here the CDR3 DNA reads TGCAGTGCTAGATATTCCGGGAGCAGGAATGAGCAGTTCTTC. This gives the protein CSARYSGSRNEQFF.

This chain links TRBV5-5 with TRBJ1-1; no firm D call. The V gene's germline CDR1 is SGHKS and CDR2 YYEKEE (reference sequence). Trimming removed 5 bases from V and 0 bases from J, with 11 bases in between. The length of the CDR3 is 14 residues. This CDR3 is CASRGGIVNTEAFF. CDR3 nucleotides: TGTGCCAGCAGAGGCGGTATAGTGAACACTGAAGCTTTCTTT. Full variable domain (remainder filled in from reference TRBV5-5 and TRBJ1-1): DAGVTQSPTHLIKTRGQQVTLRCSPISGHKSVSWYQQVLGQGPQFIFQYYEKEERGRGNFPDRFSARQFPNYSSELNVNALLLGDSALYLCASRGGIVNTEAFFGQGTRLTVV.